This T cell receptor beta chain was found in a study of control samples from healthy donors and cancer patients. This CDR3 spans 15 amino acids. Germline CDR1 MNHEY, CDR2 SMNVEV (reference sequence). V was trimmed by 5 bases and J by 1 base, leaving 14 bases between them. Data came from immunoSEQ multiplex PCR; TCRdb stores just in-frame clones and leaves some out. The sample holds about 92,000 clones, roughly 82% seen once. The genes are TRBV27 and TRBJ1-2; D perhaps matches TRBD1 (5 bases). Sequenced: blood. This clonotype originated in a woman between 55 and 75 years old in good health. The CDR3 DNA reads TGTGCCAGCAGTCCCAGCGGGGGTTATAACTATGGCTACACCTTC. Its protein product is CASSPSGGYNYGYTF.